This TCR beta chain emerged from a study of T cells in localized non-small cell lung cancer. V lost 4 bases and J 0 bases, leaving 16 bases between the germline ends. The CDR3 sequence is 17 residues long. The germline V gene encodes CDR1 MDHEN and CDR2 SYDVKM. Sequencing was performed with immunoSEQ multiplex PCR; in TCRdb, only in-frame clones are kept and a portion is missing. The data contain some 38,000 clones, about nine tenths of them singletons. This sequence originates from a male donor older than 55 with stage II lung adenocarcinoma. The sequenced sample was peripheral blood mononuclear cells, obtained before any cancer treatment. The V and J genes are TRBV28 and TRBJ2-1; D possibly corresponds to TRBD2 (5 bases). The CDR3 here is CASSSLISGSSYNEQFF. In nucleotides, the CDR3 is TGTGCCAGCAGTTCTCTAATTTCGGGGAGCTCCTACAATGAGCAGTTCTTC.